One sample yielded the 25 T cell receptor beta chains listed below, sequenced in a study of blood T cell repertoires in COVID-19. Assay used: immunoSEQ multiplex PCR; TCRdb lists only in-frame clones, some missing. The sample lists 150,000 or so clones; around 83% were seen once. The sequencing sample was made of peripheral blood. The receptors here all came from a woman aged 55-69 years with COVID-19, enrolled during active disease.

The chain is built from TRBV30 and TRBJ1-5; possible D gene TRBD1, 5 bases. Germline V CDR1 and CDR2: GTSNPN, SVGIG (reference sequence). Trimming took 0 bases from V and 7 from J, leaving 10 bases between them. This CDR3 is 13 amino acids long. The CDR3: CAWSVGPWQPQHF. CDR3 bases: TGTGCCTGGAGTGTGGGGCCCTGGCAGCCCCAGCATTTT.

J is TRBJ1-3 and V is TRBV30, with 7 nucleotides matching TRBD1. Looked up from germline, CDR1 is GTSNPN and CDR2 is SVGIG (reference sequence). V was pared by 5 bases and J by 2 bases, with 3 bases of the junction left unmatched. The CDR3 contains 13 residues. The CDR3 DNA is TGTGCCTGGCATCAGGGGGCTGGAAACACCATATATTTT. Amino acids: CAWHQGAGNTIYF.

CDR3 sequence: CASSPPNLLERGNYGYTF. DNA of the CDR3: TGTGCCAGCTCACCACCCAATCTGCTCGAAAGGGGGAACTATGGCTACACCTTC. This rearrangement joins TRBV18 to TRBJ1-2; D possibly corresponds to TRBD1 (6 bases). The germline V gene has CDR1 KGHSH and CDR2 LQKENI. The CDR3 has 18 residues. V shed 0 bases and J shed 2 bases, with 19 bases lying between them.

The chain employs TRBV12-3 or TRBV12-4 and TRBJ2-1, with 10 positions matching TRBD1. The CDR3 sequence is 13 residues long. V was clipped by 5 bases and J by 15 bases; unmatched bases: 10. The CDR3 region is CASSRDRGMERFF. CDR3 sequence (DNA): TGTGCCAGCAGTCGGGACAGGGGAATGGAAAGGTTCTTC.

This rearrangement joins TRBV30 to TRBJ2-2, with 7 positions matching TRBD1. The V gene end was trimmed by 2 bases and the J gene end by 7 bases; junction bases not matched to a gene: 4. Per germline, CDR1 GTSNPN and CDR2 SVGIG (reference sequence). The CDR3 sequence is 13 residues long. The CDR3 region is CAWSPSGGGELFF. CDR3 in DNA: TGTGCCTGGAGTCCCTCAGGGGGCGGGGAGCTGTTTTTT.

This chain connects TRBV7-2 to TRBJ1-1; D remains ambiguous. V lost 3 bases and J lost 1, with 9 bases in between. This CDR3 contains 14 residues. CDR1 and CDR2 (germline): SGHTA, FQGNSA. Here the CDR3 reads CASSFYEGNTEAFF. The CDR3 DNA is TGTGCCAGCAGCTTCTATGAGGGGAACACTGAAGCTTTCTTT.

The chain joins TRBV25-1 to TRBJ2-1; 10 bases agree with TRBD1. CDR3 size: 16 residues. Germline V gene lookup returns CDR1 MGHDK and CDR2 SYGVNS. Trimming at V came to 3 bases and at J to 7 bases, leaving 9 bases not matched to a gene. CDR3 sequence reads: CASSDLGTGAGNEQFF. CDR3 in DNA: TGTGCCAGCAGTGATCTCGGGACAGGGGCCGGGAATGAGCAGTTCTTC.

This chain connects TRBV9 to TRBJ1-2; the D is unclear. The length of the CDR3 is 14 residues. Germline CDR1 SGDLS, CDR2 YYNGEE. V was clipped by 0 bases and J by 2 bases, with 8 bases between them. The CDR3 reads CASSVAAGNYGYTF. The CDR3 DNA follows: TGTGCCAGCAGCGTAGCTGCGGGGAACTATGGCTACACCTTC. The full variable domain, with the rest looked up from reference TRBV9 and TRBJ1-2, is DSGVTQTPKHLITATGQRVTLRCSPRSGDLSVYWYQQSLDQGLQFLIQYYNGEERAKGNILERFSAQQFPDLHSELNLSSLELGDSALYFCASSVAAGNYGYTFGSGTRLTVV.

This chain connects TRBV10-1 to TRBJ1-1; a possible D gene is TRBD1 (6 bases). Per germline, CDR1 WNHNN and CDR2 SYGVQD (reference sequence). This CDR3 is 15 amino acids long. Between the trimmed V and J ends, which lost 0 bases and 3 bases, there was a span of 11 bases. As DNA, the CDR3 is TGCGCCAGCAGTGAGTCGGGGGCGGTGGACACTGAAGCTTTCTTT. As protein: CASSESGAVDTEAFF.

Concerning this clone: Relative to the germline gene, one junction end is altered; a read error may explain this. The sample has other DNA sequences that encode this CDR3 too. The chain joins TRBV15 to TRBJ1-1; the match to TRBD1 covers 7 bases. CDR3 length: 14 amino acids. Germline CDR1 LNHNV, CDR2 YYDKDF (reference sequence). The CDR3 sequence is CATHPGTANTEAFF. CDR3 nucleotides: TGTGCCACCCACCCAGGGACAGCGAACACTGAAGCCTTCTTT.

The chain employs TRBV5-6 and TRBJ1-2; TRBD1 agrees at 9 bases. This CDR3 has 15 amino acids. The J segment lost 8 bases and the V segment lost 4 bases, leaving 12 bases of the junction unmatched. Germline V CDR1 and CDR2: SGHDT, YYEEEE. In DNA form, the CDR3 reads TGTGCCAGCAGCCCCAAGGACAGGGGATTGGGAGGCTACACCTTC. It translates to CASSPKDRGLGGYTF. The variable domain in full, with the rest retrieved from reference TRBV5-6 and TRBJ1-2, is DAGVTQSPTHLIKTRGQQVTLRCSPKSGHDTVSWYQQALGQGPQFIFQYYEEEERQRGNFPDRFSGHQFPNYSSELNVNALLLGDSALYLCASSPKDRGLGGYTFGSGTRLTVV.

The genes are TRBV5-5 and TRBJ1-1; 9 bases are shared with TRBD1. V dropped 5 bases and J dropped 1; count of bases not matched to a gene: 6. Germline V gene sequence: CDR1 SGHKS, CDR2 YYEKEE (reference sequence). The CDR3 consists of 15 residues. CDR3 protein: CASRRQGVENTEAFF. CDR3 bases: TGTGCCAGCAGGCGACAGGGGGTGGAGAACACTGAAGCTTTCTTT.

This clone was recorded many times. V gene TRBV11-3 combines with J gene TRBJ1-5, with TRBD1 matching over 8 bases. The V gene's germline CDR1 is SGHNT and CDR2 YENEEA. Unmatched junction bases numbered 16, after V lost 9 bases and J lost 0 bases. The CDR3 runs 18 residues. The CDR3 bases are TGTGCCAGTCCCGAATTCGACAGGGGACCCTATAGCAATCAGCCCCAGCATTTT. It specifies CASPEFDRGPYSNQPQHF.

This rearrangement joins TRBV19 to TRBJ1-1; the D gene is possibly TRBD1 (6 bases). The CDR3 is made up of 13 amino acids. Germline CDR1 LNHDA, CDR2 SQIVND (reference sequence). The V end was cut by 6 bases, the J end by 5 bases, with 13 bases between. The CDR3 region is CASRLQGGTEAFF. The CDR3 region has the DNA TGTGCCAGTAGGTTACAGGGCGGAACTGAAGCTTTCTTT.

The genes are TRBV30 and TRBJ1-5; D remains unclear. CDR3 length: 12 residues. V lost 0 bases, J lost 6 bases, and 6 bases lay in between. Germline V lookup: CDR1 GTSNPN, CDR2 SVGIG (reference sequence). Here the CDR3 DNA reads TGTGCCTGGAGTGTACGGGGTCAGCCCCAGCATTTT. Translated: CAWSVRGQPQHF.

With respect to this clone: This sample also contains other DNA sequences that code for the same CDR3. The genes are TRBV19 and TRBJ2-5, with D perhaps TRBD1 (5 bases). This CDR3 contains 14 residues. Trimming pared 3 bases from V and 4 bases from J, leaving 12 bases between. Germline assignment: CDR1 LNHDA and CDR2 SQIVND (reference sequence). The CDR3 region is CASSMGQGRETQYF. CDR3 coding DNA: TGTGCCAGTAGTATGGGGCAGGGTAGAGAGACCCAGTACTTC.

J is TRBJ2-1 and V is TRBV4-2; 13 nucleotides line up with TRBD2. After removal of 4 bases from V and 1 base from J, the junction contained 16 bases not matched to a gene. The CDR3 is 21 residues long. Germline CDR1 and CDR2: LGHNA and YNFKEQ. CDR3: CASSLWSGTGTSGASYNEQFF. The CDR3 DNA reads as TGTGCCAGCAGCCTCTGGTCCGGGACAGGGACTAGCGGGGCATCCTACAATGAGCAGTTCTTC.

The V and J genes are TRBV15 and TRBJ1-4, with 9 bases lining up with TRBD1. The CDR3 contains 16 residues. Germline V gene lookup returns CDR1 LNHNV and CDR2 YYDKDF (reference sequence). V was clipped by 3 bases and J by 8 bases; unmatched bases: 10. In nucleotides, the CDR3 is TGTGCCACCAGCAGGACTACAGGGGGCCGAGGCGAAAAACTGTTTTTT. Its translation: CATSRTTGGRGEKLFF.

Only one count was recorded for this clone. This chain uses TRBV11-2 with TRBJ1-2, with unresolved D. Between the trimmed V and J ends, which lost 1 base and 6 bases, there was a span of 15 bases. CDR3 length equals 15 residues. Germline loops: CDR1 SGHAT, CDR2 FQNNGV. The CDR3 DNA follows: TGTGCCAGCAGCTTAGCCGGGTATAGTAATAATGGCTACACCTTC. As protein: CASSLAGYSNNGYTF.

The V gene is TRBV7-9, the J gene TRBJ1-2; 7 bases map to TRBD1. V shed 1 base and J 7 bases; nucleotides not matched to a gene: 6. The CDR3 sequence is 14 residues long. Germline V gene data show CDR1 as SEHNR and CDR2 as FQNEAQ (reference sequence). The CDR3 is CASSLDRGDVGYTF. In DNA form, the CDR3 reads TGTGCCAGCAGCTTAGACAGGGGCGATGTTGGCTACACCTTC.

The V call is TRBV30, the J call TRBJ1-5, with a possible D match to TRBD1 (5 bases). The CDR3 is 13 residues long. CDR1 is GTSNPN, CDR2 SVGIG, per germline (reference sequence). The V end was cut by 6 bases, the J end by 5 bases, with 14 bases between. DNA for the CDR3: TGTGCCTGCACCCAGGGTAACGATCAGCCCCAGCATTTT. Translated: CACTQGNDQPQHF.

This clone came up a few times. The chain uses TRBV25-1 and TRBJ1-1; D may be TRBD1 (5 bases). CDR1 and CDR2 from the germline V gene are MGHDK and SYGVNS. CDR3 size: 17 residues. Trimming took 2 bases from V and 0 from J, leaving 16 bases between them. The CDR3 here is CASSEVQAFGMNTEAFF. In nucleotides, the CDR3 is TGTGCCAGCAGTGAAGTACAGGCGTTCGGCATGAACACTGAAGCTTTCTTT.

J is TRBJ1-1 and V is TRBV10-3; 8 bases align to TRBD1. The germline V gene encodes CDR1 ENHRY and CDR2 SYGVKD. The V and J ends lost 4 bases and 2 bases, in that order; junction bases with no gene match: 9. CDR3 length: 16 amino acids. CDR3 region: CAISGAAGGANTEAFF. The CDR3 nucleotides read TGTGCCATCAGTGGGGCGGCAGGGGGCGCAAACACTGAAGCTTTCTTT.

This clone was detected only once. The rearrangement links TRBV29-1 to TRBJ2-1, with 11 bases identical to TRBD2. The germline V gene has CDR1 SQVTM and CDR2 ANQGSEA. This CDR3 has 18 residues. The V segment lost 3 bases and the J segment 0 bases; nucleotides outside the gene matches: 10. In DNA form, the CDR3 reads TGCAGCGTTGAGGGCGGACTAGCGGGTGCGAGCTCCTACAATGAGCAGTTCTTC. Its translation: CSVEGGLAGASSYNEQFF.

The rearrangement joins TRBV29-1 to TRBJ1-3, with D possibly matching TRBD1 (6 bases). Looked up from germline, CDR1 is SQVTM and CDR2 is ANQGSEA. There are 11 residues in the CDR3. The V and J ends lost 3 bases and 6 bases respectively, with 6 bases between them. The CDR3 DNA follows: TGCAGCGTTGAGGGGGCAAACACCATATATTTT. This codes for CSVEGANTIYF.